This is a list of T cell receptor beta chains from one sample in a study of blood T cell repertoires in COVID-19. The protocol was immunoSEQ multiplex PCR, while the TCRdb copy is restricted to in-frame clones and leaves out a portion. There are over 90,000 clones in the sample; over 75% occur only once, and 5% to 5.5% lies in the top ten. The sample taken for sequencing was peripheral blood. Receptor source: a man aged 45-65 years with acute or convalescent COVID-19. Each CDR3 is given with its conserved first and last residue. The order of the fields is V gene, clone size, D gene, J gene, CDR3 protein, CDR3 DNA. The D gene is left open where the match is weak. Clone size is shown for a subset of rows, as once, few, many or a class of expanded clone.

TRBV11-3	.	.	TRBJ2-5	CASSLNSGAQYF	TGTGCCAGCAGCTTAAATTCGGGGGCCCAGTACTTC
TRBV6-4	.	TRBD1	TRBJ2-1	CASSSVRGQINEQFF	TGTGCCAGCAGTTCTGTTAGGGGGCAAATCAATGAGCAGTTCTTC
TRBV19	few	TRBD2	TRBJ2-3	CASKSKLAGGPTDTQYF	TGTGCCAGTAAATCAAAACTAGCGGGAGGGCCAACAGATACGCAGTATTTT
TRBV20-1	.	.	TRBJ1-2	CSAPEGYTF	TGCAGTGCTCCTGAGGGCTACACCTTC
TRBV5-1	.	TRBD1	TRBJ1-3	CASSLVGQGASGNTIYF	TGCGCCAGCAGCTTGGTGGGACAGGGGGCCTCTGGAAACACCATATATTTT
TRBV30	.	TRBD1	TRBJ1-1	CAWRLTGVAEAFF	TGTGCCTGGAGGTTGACAGGGGTGGCTGAAGCTTTCTTT
TRBV7-2	.	.	TRBJ1-1	CASSPTAMNTEAFF	TGTGCCAGCAGCCCAACAGCAATGAACACTGAAGCTTTCTTT
TRBV18	.	TRBD1	TRBJ1-1	CASSPTGEITEAFF	TGTGCCAGCTCACCCACAGGGGAGATCACTGAAGCTTTCTTT
TRBV11-3	.	.	TRBJ2-1	CASSVTGTPPYNEQFF	TGTGCCAGCAGCGTAACCGGGACACCACCCTACAATGAGCAGTTCTTC
TRBV14	.	.	TRBJ2-3	CASSQGKGTDTQYF	TGTGCCAGCAGCCAAGGTAAGGGGACAGATACGCAGTATTTT
TRBV10-2	few	.	TRBJ2-7	CASRRGRDSSYEQYF	TGCGCCAGCAGGAGGGGGAGGGACTCCTCCTACGAGCAGTACTTC
TRBV29-1	.	TRBD1	TRBJ1-1	CSVEGGQGVVTEAFF	TGCAGCGTTGAAGGTGGACAGGGTGTCGTCACTGAAGCTTTCTTT
TRBV5-1	.	.	TRBJ2-3	CASSSTRRTSTDTQYF	TGCGCCAGCAGCTCTACAAGGAGAACTAGCACAGATACGCAGTATTTT
TRBV7-7	.	TRBD2	TRBJ2-1	CASSPPGTSGYNEQFF	TGTGCCAGCAGCCCTCCCGGCACTAGCGGATACAATGAGCAGTTCTTC
TRBV11-3	.	TRBD2	TRBJ2-1	CASSSVLAGGPHEQFF	TGTGCCAGCAGCTCCGTTCTAGCGGGAGGGCCTCATGAGCAGTTCTTC
TRBV9	.	TRBD1	TRBJ2-2	CASSTQGAAYTGELFF	TGTGCCAGCAGCACCCAGGGGGCGGCATACACCGGGGAGCTGTTTTTT
TRBV5-1	.	.	TRBJ1-1	CASLLTGGGTEAFF	TGCGCCAGCTTACTAACGGGTGGGGGGACTGAAGCTTTCTTT
TRBV7-9	.	.	TRBJ1-1	CASRRVAGQGTEAFF	TGTGCCAGCAGAAGAGTCGCCGGGCAGGGCACTGAAGCTTTCTTT
TRBV4-1	.	.	TRBJ1-1	CASSQTFRESTEAFF	TGCGCCAGCAGCCAGACCTTCAGGGAAAGCACTGAAGCTTTCTTT
TRBV2	.	.	TRBJ2-7	CASRAGEQYF	TGTGCCAGCAGGGCGGGGGAGCAGTACTTC
TRBV18	.	.	TRBJ1-1	CASSTGLDTEAFF	TGTGCCAGCTCAACGGGGTTGGACACTGAAGCTTTCTTT
TRBV6-5	.	TRBD1	TRBJ1-3	CASSPQGAGNTIYF	TGTGCCAGCAGTCCACAGGGGGCTGGAAACACCATATATTTT
TRBV12-5	once	TRBD1	TRBJ2-3	CASGPGGLGDTQYF	TGTGCTAGTGGCCCAGGGGGTCTGGGGGATACGCAGTATTTT
TRBV30	.	TRBD2	TRBJ2-1	CAWGHGLAGSSEQFF	TGTGCCTGGGGCCACGGACTAGCGGGGTCTTCGGAGCAGTTCTTC
TRBV3-1/TRBV3-2	once	.	TRBJ1-1	CASSQANTEAFF	TGTGCCAGCAGCCAGGCAAACACTGAAGCTTTCTTT
TRBV11-3	once	TRBD2	TRBJ2-7	CASSYSRGLAGLDSYEQYF	TGTGCCAGCAGCTATAGCCGCGGACTAGCGGGACTTGACTCCTACGAGCAGTACTTC
TRBV5-4	.	.	TRBJ2-1	CASSLGTQMGNEQFF	TGTGCCAGCAGCTTGGGGACTCAAATGGGCAATGAGCAGTTCTTC
TRBV2	.	.	TRBJ2-1	CASSETSTSYNEQFF	TGTGCCAGCAGTGAGACTTCCACCTCCTACAATGAGCAGTTCTTC
TRBV5-1	.	TRBD2	TRBJ2-1	CASTGLAGGGYNEQFF	TGCGCCAGCACCGGACTAGCGGGAGGGGGGTACAATGAGCAGTTCTTC
TRBV6-5	.	TRBD1	TRBJ1-4	CASIEGAGLDEKLFF	TGTGCCAGCATCGAGGGGGCGGGGCTGGATGAAAAACTGTTTTTT
TRBV5-1	.	.	TRBJ1-5	CASSLGGGNQPQHF	TGCGCCAGCAGCTTGGGGGGGGGAAATCAGCCCCAGCATTTT
TRBV21-1	.	.	TRBJ1-5	CASRDREAVPNSNQPQHF	TGTGCCAGCAGGGACAGGGAAGCGGTTCCCAATAGCAATCAGCCCCAGCATTTT
TRBV18	.	TRBD2	TRBJ2-7	CASSRLGLAGVQPYEQYF	TGTGCCAGCTCACGTTTGGGACTAGCGGGAGTCCAACCCTACGAGCAGTACTTC
TRBV27	.	TRBD1	TRBJ1-2	CASSLTGRYGYTF	TGTGCCAGCAGCCTGACAGGGAGGTATGGCTACACCTTC
TRBV11-3	.	TRBD1	TRBJ1-1	CASSAGTGRDTEAFF	TGTGCCAGCAGCGCAGGGACAGGGAGGGACACTGAAGCTTTCTTT
TRBV11-2	.	.	TRBJ2-1	CASSLGEIPYNEQFF	TGTGCCAGCAGCTTAGGAGAAATCCCCTACAATGAGCAGTTCTTC
TRBV5-1	once	TRBD2	TRBJ2-3	CASSFGGRRTDTQYF	TGCGCCAGCAGCTTCGGCGGGAGGCGGACAGATACGCAGTATTTT
TRBV7-2	.	.	TRBJ2-7	CASSLASGDYEQYF	TGTGCCAGCAGCTTAGCCAGCGGCGATTACGAGCAGTACTTC
TRBV29-1	.	.	TRBJ1-2	CSVSERGRGYTF	TGCAGCGTTTCCGAAAGGGGCCGTGGCTACACCTTC
TRBV6-6	once	TRBD2	TRBJ2-7	CASSRATSGSPGEQYF	TGTGCCAGCAGCCGCGCGACTAGCGGGAGTCCTGGGGAGCAGTACTTC
TRBV15	.	TRBD1	TRBJ1-3	CATRPSPRTGGNTIYF	TGTGCCACCAGACCTTCCCCCAGGACAGGGGGAAACACCATATATTTT
TRBV9	.	.	TRBJ2-7	CASSVAGSTSYEQYF	TGTGCCAGCAGCGTAGCAGGCAGTACCTCCTACGAGCAGTACTTC
TRBV27	.	TRBD1	TRBJ1-2	CASKDRDRGIYGYTF	TGTGCCAGCAAGGACCGGGACAGGGGCATCTATGGCTACACCTTC
TRBV6-5	.	.	TRBJ1-5	CASTETRNQPQHF	TGTGCCAGCACGGAAACCAGGAATCAGCCCCAGCATTTT
TRBV28	.	TRBD1	TRBJ1-5	CASSSSGGVSSQPQHF	TGTGCCAGCAGTTCCTCAGGGGGCGTCAGTAGTCAGCCCCAGCATTTT
TRBV30	.	.	TRBJ1-4	CAWSAGTNDEKLFF	TGTGCCTGGAGTGCCGGGACAAACGATGAAAAACTGTTTTTT
TRBV7-9	.	.	TRBJ1-2	CASSPQGSSYTF	TGTGCCAGCAGCCCGCAGGGAAGTAGCTACACCTTC
TRBV19	.	.	TRBJ2-2	CASSIGGQTADTGELFF	TGTGCCAGTAGTATAGGGGGTCAGACAGCCGACACCGGGGAGCTGTTTTTT
TRBV6-6	.	TRBD2	TRBJ2-2	CASSWGLAGAGELFF	TGTGCCAGCAGTTGGGGACTAGCCGGGGCCGGGGAGCTGTTTTTT
TRBV11-3	.	TRBD1	TRBJ1-1	CASSTDRAFTEAFF	TGTGCCAGCAGCACGGACAGGGCCTTTACTGAAGCTTTCTTT
TRBV9	.	TRBD2	TRBJ2-1	CASSAGTTNHEQFF	TGTGCCAGCAGCGCCGGGACTACTAACCATGAGCAGTTCTTC
TRBV19	.	TRBD1	TRBJ1-5	CASKDRGKQPQHF	TGTGCCTCTAAGGACAGGGGTAAGCAGCCCCAGCATTTT
TRBV5-4	.	TRBD1	TRBJ1-2	CASSLKGQAPAYGYTF	TGTGCCAGCAGCTTGAAAGGACAGGCGCCCGCCTATGGCTACACCTTC
TRBV9	.	TRBD1	TRBJ2-1	CASSPWTGGASNEQFF	TGTGCCAGCAGCCCCTGGACAGGGGGCGCGAGCAATGAGCAGTTCTTC
TRBV9	.	.	TRBJ1-6	CASNPTDSYNSPLHF	TGTGCCAGCAATCCGACAGACTCCTATAATTCACCCCTCCACTTT
TRBV7-9	.	.	TRBJ2-2	CASSSRGHNTGELFF	TGTGCCAGCAGCTCCAGGGGTCATAACACCGGGGAGCTGTTTTTT
TRBV25-1	once	.	TRBJ1-2	CASSGLGGSVYTF	TGTGCCAGCAGTGGCTTAGGGGGTTCTGTCTACACCTTC
TRBV27	once	.	TRBJ2-4	CASSSNLGLAKNIQYF	TGTGCCAGCAGTTCCAACCTGGGACTAGCCAAAAACATTCAGTACTTC
TRBV9	.	.	TRBJ1-6	CASSVDRSPLHF	TGTGCCAGCAGCGTAGACAGATCCCCCCTCCACTTT
TRBV4-1	.	.	TRBJ2-2	CASRARLGGAAGELFF	TGCGCCAGCAGGGCCCGATTAGGGGGGGCAGCCGGGGAGCTGTTTTTT